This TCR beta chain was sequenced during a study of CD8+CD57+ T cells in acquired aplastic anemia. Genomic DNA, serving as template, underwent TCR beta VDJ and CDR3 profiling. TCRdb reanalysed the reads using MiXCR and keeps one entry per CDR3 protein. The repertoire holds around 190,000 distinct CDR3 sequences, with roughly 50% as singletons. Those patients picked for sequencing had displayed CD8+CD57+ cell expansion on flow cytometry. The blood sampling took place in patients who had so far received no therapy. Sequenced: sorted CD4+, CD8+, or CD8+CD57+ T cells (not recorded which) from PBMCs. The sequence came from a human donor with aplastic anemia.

The CDR3, as DNA: TGTGCCAGCAGCCAAGATAGAAGTAGGAGCTCCTACGAGCAGTACTTC. Translation: CASSQDRSRSSYEQYF. J is TRBJ2-7 and V is TRBV14; D ambiguous. The CDR3 is 16 amino acids. The germline V gene encodes CDR1 SGHDN and CDR2 FVKESK. V was clipped by 0 bases and J by 0 bases, with 12 bases between them.